Detailed here is one T cell receptor (beta chain). What this receptor recognizes is not known. No base quality information exists; no much larger clone differs at one position. This record comes from a study of blood T cell repertoires in COVID-19 (dated by TCRdb to 2019 to 2021). About the investigation overall: Collaborator samples came from the United States, Italy and Spain and covered acute and convalescent phases of COVID-19. HLA class I and class II types, where available, came from metadata supplied by the sample provider rather than from assay-based typing. Subjects who had been exposed to COVID-19, were actively infected with it, or had recovered from it provided the deeply sampled blood TCRbeta repertoires that made up the dataset. Sample metadata almost always included a de-identified subject ID, COVID-19 status, age in years and sex. Samples were obtained from the ongoing ImmuneRACE study (first 160 participants) and from 1,254 subjects provided by 6 global collaborators. The repertoires were released in a freely available public database intended as a resource for research on the immune response to SARS-CoV-2. The material from the prospective study consisted of cDNA or gDNA derived from T cells, B-cell-depleted T cells, or PBMCs.

The paper as a whole reports these results and caveats: The amount of clinical and demographic metadata varied by source and participant and was provided uncurated.

Whole blood was collected in K2EDTA tubes by collaborating institutions according to the institutions' own protocols. For TCRbeta analysis, collaborators shipped samples in one of three forms: frozen whole blood, isolated PBMCs, or DNA extracted from either of those sample types. TCRbeta CDR3 regions were amplified from genomic DNA by means of the immunoSEQ Assay, a bias-controlled multiplex PCR. In the paper's pipeline: Nucleated cell counts per sample were estimated from amplification of reference gene primers within the assay. To quantify the absolute abundance of each unique TCRbeta CDR3 rearrangement, sequence reads were collapsed and filtered. For each sample, productive Simpson clonality was calculated as the square root of Simpson's diversity index over productive rearrangements. Drawn from immuneACCESS, this table holds only the in-frame rearrangements with V and J called that TCRdb kept. Clones are partly lost; checked studies trace under half to an unresolved V gene and leave the rest unexplained. The V and J calls and clone size are taken from that table; D and trimming were inferred from the DNA. The table for this sample lists some 50,000 clones; 80% to 90% of them were counted only once. The ten largest clones add up to 7.3% of the sample.

CDR1 and CDR2 are drawn from the germline V gene: SGHTA, FQGNSA. V is shortened by 2 bases, J by 4 bases, and the region joining them spans 14 bases. The CDR3 measures 15 amino acids from cysteine to phenylalanine. The DNA shown is the 45-base CDR3, in frame from base 1. The chain was built from TRBV7-2 and TRBJ1-1; TRBD1 is a possible D gene, resting on 6 matching bases. The TCR comes from a man aged 40-49 years with acute or convalescent COVID-19. Sequencing was done on a sample of peripheral blood. The base sequence is TGTGCCAGCAGCTTATCCGCAGGGACACCCACTGAAGCTTTCTTT. It is translated as CASSLSAGTPTEAFF.